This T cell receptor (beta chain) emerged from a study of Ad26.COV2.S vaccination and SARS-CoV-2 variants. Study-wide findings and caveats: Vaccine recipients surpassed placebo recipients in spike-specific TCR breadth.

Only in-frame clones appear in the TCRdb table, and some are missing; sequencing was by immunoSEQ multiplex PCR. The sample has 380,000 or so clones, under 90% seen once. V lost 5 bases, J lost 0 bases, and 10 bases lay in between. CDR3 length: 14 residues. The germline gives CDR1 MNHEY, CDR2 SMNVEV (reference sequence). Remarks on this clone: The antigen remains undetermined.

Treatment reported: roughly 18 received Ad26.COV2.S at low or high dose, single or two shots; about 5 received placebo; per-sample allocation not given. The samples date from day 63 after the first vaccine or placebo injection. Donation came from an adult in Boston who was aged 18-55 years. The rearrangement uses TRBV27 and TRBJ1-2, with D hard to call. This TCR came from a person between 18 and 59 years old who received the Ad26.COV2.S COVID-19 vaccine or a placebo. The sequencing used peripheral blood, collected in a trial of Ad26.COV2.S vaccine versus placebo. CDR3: CASSPLNANYGYTF. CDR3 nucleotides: TGTGCCAGCAGTCCCCTGAATGCTAACTATGGCTACACCTTC.